This T cell receptor beta chain was captured by sequencing in a study of OX40 agonist ivuxolimab in advanced cancers. Study in general: Cancers in dose escalation were hepatocellular, melanoma, renal cell and head and neck.

Study-wide findings and caveats: CD4+ and CD8+ T cells in blood underwent clonal expansion by week 6 at 0.1 to 3.0 mg/kg. Some patients without response likewise showed low normalized clonal expansion.

As regards this clone: Antigen: not known.

V was shortened by 7 bases and J by 0 bases, with 19 bases between the two germline ends. Per germline, CDR1 LNHDA and CDR2 SQIVND (reference sequence). The CDR3 consists of 17 residues. Profiling relied on immunoSEQ multiplex PCR, and the TCRdb table lists in-frame clones only, not all of them. The table records fewer than 40,000 clones, approximately 80% of them present only once. This chain joins TRBV19 and TRBJ1-5, with D unclear. The sequence was obtained from an adult with an advanced solid tumor such as melanoma, head and neck, liver or kidney cancer. The sequencing used CD4+ or CD8+ T cells sorted from blood, collected in a trial of the OX40 agonist ivuxolimab. The CDR3 sequence is CASTQPRFGDSNQPQHF. CDR3 nucleotide sequence: TGTGCCAGTACCCAACCTCGATTCGGAGATAGCAATCAGCCCCAGCATTTT.